This T cell receptor (beta chain) was sequenced in a study of blood T cells in healthy people across ages (dated by TCRdb to between 2015 and 2016). About the study as a whole: In model experiments, roughly one uniquely barcoded TCR beta cDNA molecule per two T cells was captured by template switching. Using deep sequencing normalized with unique cDNA molecular identifiers, the study measured how TCR beta repertoire diversity changes with age. The donors were split into four age groups: young (average about 16 years), middle-aged (about 40), aged (roughly 68) and long-lived (roughly 77). Donors of different ages were randomly distributed across sequencing lanes to avoid experimental bias. The study analyzed two additional independent replicas of 1 million unique cDNA reads from the same blood draw for two donors, one aged 18 to 29 and one aged 80 or older. The investigation overall reported the following: Estimates of total diversity based on one million sequenced T cells were considered lower bounds and underestimates. The percentage of naive T cells measured by flow cytometry correlated strongly with observed TCR beta diversity. As age increased, observed TCR beta diversity per million T cells dropped in a roughly linear way, and a significant reduction was already evident by age 40. The CMV infection status of donors was not known, potentially confounding age-related changes in expanded clonotypes. Bulk unsorted PBMC profiling prevented conclusive comparison of naive and antigen-experienced compartments. The long-lived group showed more naive CD4+ T cells, fewer expanded clones and increased TCR diversity than the aged group, suggesting age selection.

Donors were about 36 systemically healthy Caucasian individuals from Russia aged roughly 6 to 90 years. Approximately 9.7 milliliters of peripheral blood were drawn from each donor into EDTA-treated Vacutainer tubes. Ficoll-Paque density-gradient centrifugation was used to isolate PBMCs, with at least 7 million obtained per sample. Trizol reagent was used to extract total RNA from PBMCs, with at least 5.5 micrograms per sample. For every donor, flow cytometry on a PBMC aliquot measured the percentage of naive CD45RAhigh/CD27high T cells. The library was produced with 5' RACE. Instrument used: Illumina HiSeq 2500. A second PCR of about 7 to 12 cycles was performed with a sample-barcoded 5' primer and a J-beta primer mix. A template-switch 5' adaptor carrying 12 random nucleotides introduced a unique molecular identifier onto each TCR beta cDNA molecule. At least 2.5 million CDR3-containing paired-end reads were obtained from each sample. First-strand cDNA was synthesized from all RNA with the Mint cDNA synthesis kit, primed by a TRBC-specific oligonucleotide. Following uracil-DNA glycosylase treatment, a first 18-cycle PCR with universal primers M1SS and BC2_uni_R was performed on all cDNA. The original pipeline was this. Each sample was normalized by randomly selecting 1 million high-quality reads, each carrying a distinct molecular identifier. Instead of being binned into consensus sequences, reads with shared molecular identifiers were discarded. MiTCR, set to a Q25 quality threshold and the strictest error-elimination algorithm, was used for CDR3 identification, clonotype clustering and error correction. A nonparametric unseen species model with Euler transformation was used to estimate lower-bound total TCR beta diversity. TCRdb trimmed the raw reads at Q25, called clones with MiXCR and kept productive beta chains. Each record represents a unique CDR3 protein, reported with the most common genes and DNA among its rows. TCRdb, not the original authors, processed these V and J calls. This sample comprises hundreds of thousands of distinct CDR3 sequences, roughly 56% of them detected only once. The leading ten clones occupy approximately 24% of the sample.

To note about this clonotype: The clone's antigen remains unknown. No base quality information exists; no much larger clone differs at one position.

The CDR3 goes from the cysteine to the phenylalanine over 13 residues. Left in the record is the CDR3 DNA by itself, 39 bases read in frame from the first base. The CDR1 and CDR2 encoded by the germline V gene (reference sequence) are MNHNY and SVGAGI. V was cut back by 9 bases and J by 5 bases, leaving a gap of 14 bases between them. Material: blood. The source is a man aged 35-49 years in good health. The chain was built from TRBV6-6 and TRBJ2-1, with TRBD2 perhaps the D gene, on 6 matching bases. The bases are TGTGCCAGTAAAGGCGGGGTTAACAATGAGCAGTTCTTC. It is translated as CASKGGVNNEQFF.